This TCR beta chain was identified during a study of T cell responses to AZD1222 COVID-19 vaccine. Here immunoSEQ multiplex PCR was the method, and the copy in TCRdb shows in-frame clones only, minus some. Of 190,000 or so clones in the sample, approximately 94% were seen once. This CDR3 has 12 residues. V was pared by 11 bases and J by 5 bases, with 8 bases of the junction left unmatched. The source of this sequence is an adult who received the AZD1222 COVID-19 vaccine. The sequenced sample was peripheral blood, obtained 28 days after the second AZD1222 dose. This chain joins TRBV23-1 and TRBJ2-7; 8 bases align to TRBD1. TRBV23-1 is placed among ORFs of uncertain function. The CDR3 reads CAEEDRVDEQYF. CDR3 nucleotides: TGCGCCGAGGAGGACAGGGTCGACGAGCAGTACTTC.